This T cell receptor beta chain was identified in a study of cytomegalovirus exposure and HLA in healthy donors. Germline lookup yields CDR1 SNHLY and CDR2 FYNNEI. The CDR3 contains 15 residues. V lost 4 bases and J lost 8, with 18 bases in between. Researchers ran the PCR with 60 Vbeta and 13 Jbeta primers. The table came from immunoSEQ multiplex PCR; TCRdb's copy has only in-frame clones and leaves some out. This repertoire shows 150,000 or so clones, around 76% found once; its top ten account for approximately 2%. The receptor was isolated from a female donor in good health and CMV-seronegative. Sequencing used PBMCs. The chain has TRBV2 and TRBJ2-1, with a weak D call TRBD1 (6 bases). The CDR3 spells CASSVRTEGMDEQFF. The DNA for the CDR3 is TGTGCCAGCAGTGTGCGGACAGAGGGCATGGATGAGCAGTTCTTC.